This TCR beta chain was identified during a study of T cell changes during pregnancy in multiple sclerosis. Measured with immunoSEQ multiplex PCR; TCRdb has only the in-frame clones, and not every one. The profile shows approximately 70,000 clones, around 91% of them singletons. The CDR3 totals 14 residues. The germline V gene has CDR1 SGHVS and CDR2 FNYEAQ. Trimming at V came to 4 bases and at J to 1 base, leaving 0 bases not matched to a gene. This sequence was found in a female donor in good health, enrolled as a control in a pregnancy study. The V call is TRBV7-6, the J call TRBJ2-7; 11 bases fit TRBD2. The sample consisted of peripheral blood, taken in the third trimester of pregnancy. The CDR3 here is CASSSSGGSYEQYF. The CDR3 bases are TGTGCCAGCAGCTCTAGCGGGGGGTCCTACGAGCAGTACTTC.